Listed here is a single TCR beta chain. The CDR3 runs 13 residues. Germline assignment: CDR1 SQVTM and CDR2 ANQGSEA. Trimming stripped 5 bases from V and 1 base from J, with 11 bases between. The TCR beta repertoire was assessed by survey-level immunoSEQ sequencing. TCRdb keeps only in-frame clones here, not all; method: immunoSEQ multiplex PCR. The profile shows some 68,000 clones, approximately 92% of them singletons. This sequence originates from a man aged 35 to 55 with rheumatoid arthritis. Input material: PBMCs. The chain joins TRBV29-1 to TRBJ1-1; tentative D call: TRBD1 (5 bases). The CDR3 nucleotides read TGCAGCGTTTTCTGGGGGACGAACACTGAAGCTTTCTTT. This sequence encodes CSVFWGTNTEAFF.